Following are 7 T cell receptor beta chains from one sample sequenced in a study of T cell changes during pregnancy in multiple sclerosis. Profiling relied on immunoSEQ multiplex PCR, and the TCRdb table lists in-frame clones only, not all of them. This table holds 100,000 or so clones, approximately 95% found once. The sequencing used peripheral blood, collected after pregnancy. These TCRs come from a female donor in good health, enrolled as a control in a pregnancy study.

This clone occurred once. This chain links TRBV6-5 with TRBJ2-3; possible D gene TRBD2, 6 bases. CDR3 length: 14 amino acids. The V end lost 8 bases, the J end lost 1 base, and 13 bases lay between the germline ends. Germline V gene lookup returns CDR1 MNHEY and CDR2 SVGAGI. Here the CDR3 DNA reads TGTGCCAGCGGCCGGGGAGGCGGCACAGATACGCAGTATTTT. The encoded protein is CASGRGGGTDTQYF.

The genes are TRBV5-6 and TRBJ2-1; D remains unclear. There are 14 residues in the CDR3. The germline gives CDR1 SGHDT, CDR2 YYEEEE. The V end lost 4 bases, the J end lost 9 bases, and 17 bases lay between the germline ends. Here the CDR3 reads CASSLFTLHTEQFF. CDR3 DNA sequence: TGTGCCAGCAGCCTTTTCACCCTTCACACTGAGCAGTTCTTC.

The gene calls are TRBV9 and TRBJ1-4; a possible D gene is TRBD1 (6 bases). Trimming pared 7 bases from V and 7 bases from J, leaving 14 bases between. This CDR3 is 13 amino acids long. The germline V gene has CDR1 SGDLS and CDR2 YYNGEE. The CDR3 DNA follows: TGTGCCAGCCAACCCCCGGACAGTGAAAAACTGTTTTTT. It is translated as CASQPPDSEKLFF. Full variable domain (outside the CDR3, taken from reference TRBV9 and TRBJ1-4): DSGVTQTPKHLITATGQRVTLRCSPRSGDLSVYWYQQSLDQGLQFLIQYYNGEERAKGNILERFSAQQFPDLHSELNLSSLELGDSALYFCASQPPDSEKLFFGSGTQLSVL.

The table lists this clone with a count of one. The chain is built from TRBV27 and TRBJ2-3; the D gene is possibly TRBD2 (6 bases). V was cut by 5 bases and J by 4 bases, with 10 bases left in between. The CDR3 is 13 residues long. Germline CDR1 reads MNHEY; CDR2 reads SMNVEV (reference sequence). CDR3 bases: TGTGCCAGCAGTGGGGGACTTGCAGATACGCAGTATTTT. Protein: CASSGGLADTQYF.

The rearrangement joins TRBV14 to TRBJ2-1, with 7 bases aligning to TRBD2. The CDR3 runs 15 residues. From germline, CDR1 is SGHDN and CDR2 FVKESK. V shed 4 bases, J shed 1 base, and the junction held 4 bases outside the gene matches. CDR3 loop: CASSPRTSSYNEQFF. The CDR3 DNA reads TGTGCCAGCAGCCCCAGGACTAGTTCCTACAATGAGCAGTTCTTC.

The rearrangement links TRBV9 to TRBJ2-5; 8 bases agree with TRBD2. CDR1 and CDR2 (germline): SGDLS, YYNGEE. This CDR3 has 13 amino acids. V lost 5 bases to trimming and J lost 5 bases; unmatched junction nucleotides: 5. CDR3 in amino acids: CASSARLAETQYF. The CDR3 nucleotides are TGTGCCAGCAGTGCCCGACTAGCGGAGACCCAGTACTTC.

The chain carries TRBV5-4 and TRBJ2-2, with TRBD2 identical over 7 bases. J gave up 4 bases and V 1 base, and 7 bases lay outside the gene matches. The germline V gene has CDR1 SGHNT and CDR2 YYREEE (reference sequence). This CDR3 spans 16 amino acids. This CDR3 is CASSLLGGRITGELFF. The CDR3 DNA sequence: TGTGCCAGCAGCTTGCTTGGCGGGAGAATCACCGGGGAGCTGTTTTTT.